The 3 T cell receptor beta chains below come from one sample, sequenced in a study of blood T cell repertoires in COVID-19. The protocol was immunoSEQ multiplex PCR, while the TCRdb copy is restricted to in-frame clones and leaves out a portion. The data show over 80,000 clones, more than 75% seen once. The sequencing input was peripheral blood. These receptors were collected from a human donor in a cohort sampled during active COVID-19.

This clone has just a few counts. V is TRBV5-1 and J is TRBJ1-1, with a weak D call TRBD1 (5 bases). The CDR3 is 14 amino acids. Germline lookup yields CDR1 SGHRS and CDR2 YFSETQ. V lost 1 base, J lost 5 bases, and 12 bases lay in between. CDR3 protein: CASSLSGGGTEAFF. The CDR3 nucleotides read TGCGCCAGCAGCTTGAGCGGGGGAGGAACTGAAGCTTTCTTT.

The chain has TRBV6-1 and TRBJ2-7, with 10 bases aligning to TRBD2. CDR3 size: 15 residues. CDR1 and CDR2 (germline): MNHNS, SASEGT. V gave up 2 bases and J gave up 2 bases; unmatched junction bases: 3. CDR3 nucleotides: TGTGCCAGCAGTGAACTAACTAGCGGGGCCTACGAGCAGTACTTC. Translating gives CASSELTSGAYEQYF.

This clone has a handful of counts. This chain connects TRBV29-1 to TRBJ2-2; 14 bases align to TRBD2. Germline V gene data show CDR1 as SQVTM and CDR2 as ANQGSEA. This CDR3 comprises 14 residues. V gave up 7 bases and J gave up 6 bases; unmatched junction bases: 4. CDR3 amino acids: CSGGLAGGAGELFF. The CDR3 DNA sequence: TGCAGCGGCGGACTAGCGGGAGGTGCCGGGGAGCTGTTTTTT.